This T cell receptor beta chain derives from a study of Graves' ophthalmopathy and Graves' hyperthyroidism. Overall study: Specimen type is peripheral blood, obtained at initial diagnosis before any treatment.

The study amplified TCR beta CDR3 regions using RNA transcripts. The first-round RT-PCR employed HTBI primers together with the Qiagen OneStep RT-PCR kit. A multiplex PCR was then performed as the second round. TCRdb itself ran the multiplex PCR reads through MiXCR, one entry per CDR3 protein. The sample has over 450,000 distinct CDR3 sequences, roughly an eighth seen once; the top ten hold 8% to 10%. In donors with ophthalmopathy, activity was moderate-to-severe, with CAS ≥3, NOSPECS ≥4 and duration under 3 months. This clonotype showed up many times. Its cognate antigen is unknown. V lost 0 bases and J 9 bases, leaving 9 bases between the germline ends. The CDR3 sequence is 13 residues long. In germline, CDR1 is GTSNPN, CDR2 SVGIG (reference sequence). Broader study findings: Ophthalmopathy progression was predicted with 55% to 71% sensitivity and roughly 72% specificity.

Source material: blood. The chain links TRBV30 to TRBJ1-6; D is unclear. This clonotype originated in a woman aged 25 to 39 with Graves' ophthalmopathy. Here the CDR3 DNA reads TGTGCCTGGAGTGTACCCCCCGGTTCACCCCTCCACTTT. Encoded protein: CAWSVPPGSPLHF.